One and the same sample provided the 10 T cell receptor beta chains below, sequenced in a study of graft-versus-host responses after intestinal transplantation. For these TCRs, the target antigens are not known. Only in-frame clones appear in the TCRdb table, and some are missing; sequencing was by immunoSEQ multiplex PCR. Of about 100,000 clones detected, roughly 87% appear once; the ten largest clones hold about 0.9%. Sequences were derived from unstimulated CD4+ T cells sorted from spleen or lymph node cells, sampled before transplant. Every receptor here comes from a human donor who was the organ donor for an intestinal transplant.

The chain carries TRBV10-2 and TRBJ2-5, with 8 bases aligning to TRBD2. The CDR3 has 16 residues. V lost 4 bases, J lost 4 bases, and 11 bases stayed unmatched. Looked up from germline, CDR1 is WSHSY and CDR2 is SAAADI. In DNA form, the CDR3 reads TGCGCCAGCAGTGGGGCCGGTAGCGGGGTTCCAGAGACCCAGTACTTC. This gives the protein CASSGAGSGVPETQYF.

The chain uses TRBV5-1 and TRBJ2-7; 7 bases are a match to TRBD1. The CDR3 totals 14 residues. Trimming took 4 bases from V and 1 from J; bases not matched to a gene: 5. Germline CDR1 is SGHRS and CDR2 is YFSETQ. The CDR3 protein is CASSLTTGSYEQYF. The CDR3 coding sequence is TGCGCCAGCAGCCTCACGACAGGGTCCTACGAGCAGTACTTC.

The chain recombines TRBV11-2 with TRBJ1-1; D is unclear. This CDR3 has 14 residues. The V and J ends lost 3 bases and 3 bases respectively, with 11 bases between them. Germline V gene lookup returns CDR1 SGHAT and CDR2 FQNNGV. The DNA of the CDR3 is TGTGCCAGCAGCTTTGGGTCCCGGGACACTGAAGCTTTCTTT. Amino acid sequence: CASSFGSRDTEAFF.

Written as DNA, the CDR3 is TGTGCCAGCAGTTCCGCGGGGACAGCGAACACCGGGGAGCTGTTTTTT. Translating it yields CASSSAGTANTGELFF. The gene calls are TRBV6-5 and TRBJ2-2; possibly TRBD1 for D (7 bases). V gave up 4 bases and J gave up 0 bases, with 12 bases separating them. Germline V CDR1 and CDR2: MNHEY, SVGAGI. The CDR3 is 16 amino acids.

This clone was seen a few times. V and J are TRBV7-2 and TRBJ1-1, with a weak D call TRBD1 (6 bases). Germline V lookup: CDR1 SGHTA, CDR2 FQGNSA. CDR3 size: 15 residues. V lost 5 bases and J lost 2, with 15 bases in between. The DNA of the CDR3 is TGTGCCAGCAGCCCAGATATCGGGGGCAACACTGAAGCTTTCTTT. This translates into CASSPDIGGNTEAFF.

The chain has TRBV30 and TRBJ2-5; possibly TRBD1 for D (5 bases). This CDR3 has 12 amino acids. The germline V gene has CDR1 GTSNPN and CDR2 SVGIG (reference sequence). With 3 bases removed from V and 2 bases from J, the gap between germline ends came to 7 bases. CDR3 amino acids: CAWSRQQETQYF. The DNA of the CDR3 is TGTGCCTGGAGCCGACAGCAAGAGACCCAGTACTTC. The full variable domain, its missing parts supplied by reference TRBV30 and TRBJ2-5, is SQTIHQWPATLVQPVGSPLSLECTVEGTSNPNLYWYRQAAGRGLQLLFYSVGIGQISSEVPQNLSASRPQDRQFILSSKKLLLSDSGFYLCAWSRQQETQYFGPGTRLLVL.

V gene TRBV6-6 combines with J gene TRBJ1-4; possibly TRBD1 for D (6 bases). V lost 5 bases, J lost 8 bases, and 18 bases lay in between. There are 15 residues in the CDR3. Germline CDR1 reads MNHNY; CDR2 reads SVGAGI (reference sequence). In DNA form, the CDR3 reads TGTGCCAGCAGTGGACGGGGGGACAACAAAGAAAAACTGTTTTTT. It yields the protein CASSGRGDNKEKLFF.

This chain links TRBV7-9 with TRBJ1-2; 11 nucleotides align to TRBD1. The CDR3 runs 15 residues. With 2 bases clipped from V and 4 bases from J, the junction kept 3 bases outside the gene matches. The germline CDR1 and CDR2 sequences are SEHNR and FQNEAQ (reference sequence). In DNA form, the CDR3 reads TGTGCCAGCAGCTTATTGGGGACAGGGGGCTATGGCTACACCTTC. It specifies CASSLLGTGGYGYTF.

The chain uses TRBV30 and TRBJ1-1; possibly TRBD1 for D (6 bases). Deletions cut 4 bases from V and 4 bases from J, with 10 bases between. The germline V gene has CDR1 GTSNPN and CDR2 SVGIG (reference sequence). The CDR3 spans 12 residues. The CDR3 region is CAWTGGGTEAFF. The CDR3 bases are TGTGCCTGGACCGGAGGGGGCACTGAAGCTTTCTTT.

This clone was seen more than once but under ten times. The chain employs TRBV5-3 and TRBJ2-3; a possible D gene is TRBD2 (7 bases). TRBV5-3 is labeled an ORF, and its function is uncertain. V lost 1 base to trimming and J lost 0 bases, with 21 bases between them. This CDR3 spans 19 amino acids. The CDR3 protein is CARSLRGATSQGSTDTQYF. CDR3 DNA: TGTGCCAGAAGCTTGAGGGGGGCGACTAGCCAGGGGAGCACAGATACGCAGTATTTT.